Sequencing of this T cell receptor beta chain was carried out in a study of siplizumab effects on memory and regulatory T cells. Over a period of under 7 days at 37 degrees C, the mixed lymphocyte reaction cells were cocultured. Points on this clone: Antigen: not known.

Profiled with immunoSEQ multiplex PCR; TCRdb holds only in-frame clones, not every one. The table lists 9,000 to 13,000 clones, 40% to 55% of them singletons, with roughly 23% in the top ten. V lost 6 bases, J lost 11 bases, and 12 bases stayed unmatched. CDR1 and CDR2 (germline): SNHLY, FYNNEI. The CDR3 is 13 residues long. This chain uses TRBV2 with TRBJ1-2, with 7 bases lining up with TRBD1. The TCR originated in a human donor in good health; the cells came from an allogeneic mixed lymphocyte reaction. Sequenced input: CFSE-low (dividing) CD4+ T cells sorted from an allogeneic mixed lymphocyte reaction. The CDR3 DNA reads TGTGCCAGCAGCGTGGACAGGAGGTCTAAGTACACCTTC. Amino acids: CASSVDRRSKYTF. Drawing the rest from reference TRBV2 and TRBJ1-2, the complete variable domain is EPEVTQTPSHQVTQMGQEVILRCVPISNHLYFYWYRQILGQKVEFLVSFYNNEISEKSEIFDDQFSVERPDGSNFTLKIRSTKLEDSAMYFCASSVDRRSKYTFGSGTRLTVV.